Shown below are 19 T cell receptor beta chains from a single sample sequenced in a study of cytomegalovirus exposure and HLA in healthy donors. The PCR ran on 60 Vbeta and 13 Jbeta primers. Profiled with immunoSEQ multiplex PCR; TCRdb holds only in-frame clones, not every one. The sample yields under 150,000 clones, about 79% seen once. The sample consisted of PBMCs. The receptors originated from a woman aged 30 to 39 in good health and CMV-seronegative.

This chain links TRBV27 with TRBJ2-1, with D maybe TRBD1 (6 bases). The germline V gene encodes CDR1 MNHEY and CDR2 SMNVEV (reference sequence). This CDR3 has 14 amino acids. V shed 5 bases and J shed 8 bases, with 16 bases lying between them. The CDR3 bases are TGTGCCAGCAGTACATGGGGGACACGCCATGAGCAGTTCTTC. It codes for CASSTWGTRHEQFF.

Concerning this clone itself: Additional DNA sequences in this sample encode the identical CDR3. The V call is TRBV19, the J call TRBJ2-1; unclear D gene. The CDR3 has 15 amino acids. Germline V CDR1 and CDR2: LNHDA, SQIVND (reference sequence). The V end was cut by 4 bases, the J end by 1 base, with 11 bases between. The CDR3 DNA is TGTGCCAGTAGTACGTCGAGAAAATCCTACAATGAGCAGTTCTTC. The encoded protein is CASSTSRKSYNEQFF.

The V call is TRBV5-5, the J call TRBJ2-7; the match to TRBD1 covers 8 bases. The length of the CDR3 is 14 residues. Germline CDR1 and CDR2: SGHKS and YYEKEE (reference sequence). Trimming took 1 base from V and 3 from J; bases not matched to a gene: 3. The CDR3 spells CASSLTGGIYEQYF. In nucleotides, the CDR3 is TGTGCCAGCAGCTTGACAGGGGGGATCTACGAGCAGTACTTC.

This clone was found once. The gene calls are TRBV9 and TRBJ1-1; 9 positions agree with TRBD1. Germline values: CDR1 SGDLS, CDR2 YYNGEE. J lost 5 bases, V lost 6 bases, and 8 bases had no gene match. The CDR3 consists of 14 residues. The CDR3 sequence: CASITGGRETEAFF. CDR3 bases: TGTGCCAGCATCACAGGGGGCCGGGAGACTGAAGCTTTCTTT.

The chain uses TRBV28 and TRBJ1-5; TRBD1 agrees at 10 bases. This CDR3 region has 16 residues. Per germline, CDR1 MDHEN and CDR2 SYDVKM. With 0 bases clipped from V and 7 bases from J, the junction kept 6 bases outside the gene matches. For the CDR3, the DNA is TGTGCCAGCAGTTTATGGACAGGGGGCTATGAGCAGCCCCAGCATTTT. The encoded protein is CASSLWTGGYEQPQHF.

Turning to this clone: A much larger clone sits a single nucleotide away, making a read error possible. V gene TRBV5-4 combines with J gene TRBJ2-3, with D uncertain. V was shortened by 2 bases and J by 2 bases, with 6 bases between the two germline ends. This CDR3 comprises 13 residues. Germline lookup yields CDR1 SGHNT and CDR2 YYREEE (reference sequence). The CDR3, as DNA: TGTGCCAGCAGCTTACTTGCCACAGATACGCAGTATTTT. This translates into CASSLLATDTQYF.

This chain links TRBV7-9 with TRBJ1-6; no reliable D call. V was pared by 3 bases and J by 7 bases, with 7 bases between. The germline V gene encodes CDR1 SEHNR and CDR2 FQNEAQ (reference sequence). This CDR3 is built from 13 residues. The CDR3 region is CASSLSSNSPLHF. The CDR3 region has the DNA TGTGCCAGCAGCTTGAGCTCAAATTCACCCCTCCACTTT.

This CDR3 reads CASSQAERAYYGYTF. The DNA of the CDR3 is TGCGCCAGCAGCCAAGCGGAGAGGGCCTACTATGGCTACACCTTC. The J gene is TRBJ1-2, the V gene TRBV4-1; no reliable D call. The V gene's germline CDR1 is MGHRA and CDR2 YSYEKL. The CDR3 spans 15 residues. Between the trimmed V and J ends, which lost 1 base and 3 bases, there was a span of 12 bases.

This chain uses TRBV5-6 with TRBJ1-6; TRBD1 agrees at 7 bases. Germline-derived CDR1 and CDR2 are SGHDT and YYEEEE. Germline trimming cut 1 base from V and 6 bases from J; bases unmatched to any gene: 4. The CDR3 is 15 residues long. The CDR3 spells CASSLRQGGNSPLHF. The CDR3 bases are TGTGCCAGCAGCTTGCGACAGGGAGGTAATTCACCCCTCCACTTT.

This chain uses TRBV7-9 with TRBJ1-5; TRBD1 agrees at 8 bases. CDR1 and CDR2 (germline): SEHNR, FQNEAQ (reference sequence). This CDR3 is 17 amino acids long. Trimming at V came to 5 bases and at J to 8 bases, leaving 17 bases not matched to a gene. The CDR3, as DNA: TGTGCCAGCAGCCAAGCCGGCCAGGGGGCTTGGGTGGAGCCCCAGCATTTT. Protein product: CASSQAGQGAWVEPQHF.

This clone was detected only a few times. V gene TRBV10-1 combines with J gene TRBJ2-2; possible D gene TRBD2, 6 bases. The germline V gene has CDR1 WNHNN and CDR2 SYGVQD (reference sequence). The CDR3 is made up of 15 amino acids. With 2 bases removed from V and 4 bases from J, the gap between germline ends came to 11 bases. The DNA for the CDR3 is TGCGCCAGCAGTGAGGGAGGGTATGGCACCGGGGAGCTGTTTTTT. It specifies CASSEGGYGTGELFF.

The sample holds one count of this clone. The chain couples TRBV7-6 to TRBJ2-2, with D possibly matching TRBD2 (6 bases). The ends were cut back, 5 bases at V and 1 base at J, with 11 bases in the middle. The CDR3 runs 15 residues. The germline CDR1 and CDR2 sequences are SGHVS and FNYEAQ. CDR3 coding DNA: TGTGCCAGCAGCGCGGGACGGTTGAACACCGGGGAGCTGTTTTTT. This codes for CASSAGRLNTGELFF.

The chain carries TRBV30 and TRBJ1-1; 9 bases line up with TRBD1. Germline CDR1 is GTSNPN and CDR2 is SVGIG (reference sequence). J lost 12 bases, V lost 4 bases, and 9 bases had no gene match. The CDR3 has 12 residues. The CDR3 protein is CAWKTGGPSTFF. The CDR3 region has the DNA TGTGCCTGGAAGACAGGGGGGCCATCGACTTTCTTT.

The chain carries TRBV15 and TRBJ1-5; D ambiguous. V lost 8 bases and J 1 base, leaving 9 bases between the germline ends. Germline V gives CDR1 LNHNV, CDR2 YYDKDF (reference sequence). This CDR3 spans 13 amino acids. The CDR3 protein is CATRTGSNQPQHF. The CDR3 bases are TGTGCCACCCGGACGGGAAGCAATCAGCCCCAGCATTTT.

The chain employs TRBV9 and TRBJ1-1; D call uncertain. This CDR3 contains 15 residues. Trimming shortened V by 0 bases and J by 0 bases, and 9 bases separated the two germline ends. Germline V gives CDR1 SGDLS, CDR2 YYNGEE. The DNA for the CDR3 is TGTGCCAGCAGCGTAGTAAACAGTATGAACACTGAAGCTTTCTTT. It yields the protein CASSVVNSMNTEAFF.

This chain uses TRBV7-6 with TRBJ2-2; a weak D match, TRBD2 (5 bases). Germline values: CDR1 SGHVS, CDR2 FNYEAQ. This CDR3 region has 15 residues. Deletions cut 2 bases from V and 5 bases from J, with 12 bases between. The CDR3: CASSLPGSGTGELFF. In DNA form, the CDR3 reads TGTGCCAGCAGCTTACCGGGGTCGGGGACCGGGGAGCTGTTTTTT.

The chain couples TRBV5-1 to TRBJ2-7; possible D gene TRBD2, 8 bases. Trimming left V 0 bases short and J 3 bases short, with 16 bases between. Germline loops: CDR1 SGHRS, CDR2 YFSETQ. The CDR3 totals 16 residues. DNA of the CDR3: TGCGCCAGCAGCTTGGATAGCGGGACAGCACTCTACGAGCAGTACTTC. It codes for CASSLDSGTALYEQYF.

This chain uses TRBV7-6 with TRBJ2-5, with 9 bases that match TRBD2. This CDR3 contains 16 residues. After removal of 2 bases from V and 0 bases from J, the junction contained 4 bases not matched to a gene. CDR1 and CDR2 from the germline V gene are SGHVS and FNYEAQ. CDR3 coding DNA: TGTGCCAGCAGCTTACGCAGCGGGGGGTACCAAGAGACCCAGTACTTC. It translates to CASSLRSGGYQETQYF. The variable domain in full, completed from reference TRBV7-6 and TRBJ2-5, reads GAGVSQSPRYKVTKRGQDVALRCDPISGHVSLYWYRQALGQGPEFLTYFNYEAQQDKSGLPNDRFSAERPEGSISTLTIQRTEQRDSAMYRCASSLRSGGYQETQYFGPGTRLLVL.

This chain links TRBV7-9 with TRBJ1-2; 11 nucleotides align to TRBD1. The germline V gene has CDR1 SEHNR and CDR2 FQNEAQ (reference sequence). Trimming took 5 bases from V and 4 from J; bases not matched to a gene: 6. This CDR3 is 15 amino acids long. The CDR3 spells CASSPRDRGIYGYTF. The CDR3 bases are TGTGCCAGCAGCCCTCGGGACAGGGGGATCTATGGCTACACCTTC.